The clone carrying this T cell receptor (beta chain) was recorded a few times. This specimen belongs to a study of early T cells in non-severe SARS-CoV-2 infection. In the study overall: RNA in bulk from unsorted whole blood was sequenced, and chains were unpaired.

Unique molecular identifiers tagged individual cDNA molecules. A single record per CDR3 protein comes from TCRdb applying MiXCR to the 5' RACE reads. The table records approximately 56,000 distinct CDR3 sequences, roughly a tenth of them present only once. The germline V gene encodes CDR1 DFQATT and CDR2 SNEGSKA (reference sequence). V lost 3 bases and J lost 0, with 5 bases in between. CDR3 size: 13 residues. V gene TRBV20-1 combines with J gene TRBJ2-2; D gene ambiguous. The receptor was derived from an adult who was a healthcare worker with PCR-confirmed SARS-CoV-2 infection or an uninfected control (not recorded which). Sequencing was performed on whole blood. The CDR3 loop reads CSARATNTGELFF. The CDR3 region has the DNA TGCAGTGCTAGGGCAACGAACACCGGGGAGCTGTTTTTT.